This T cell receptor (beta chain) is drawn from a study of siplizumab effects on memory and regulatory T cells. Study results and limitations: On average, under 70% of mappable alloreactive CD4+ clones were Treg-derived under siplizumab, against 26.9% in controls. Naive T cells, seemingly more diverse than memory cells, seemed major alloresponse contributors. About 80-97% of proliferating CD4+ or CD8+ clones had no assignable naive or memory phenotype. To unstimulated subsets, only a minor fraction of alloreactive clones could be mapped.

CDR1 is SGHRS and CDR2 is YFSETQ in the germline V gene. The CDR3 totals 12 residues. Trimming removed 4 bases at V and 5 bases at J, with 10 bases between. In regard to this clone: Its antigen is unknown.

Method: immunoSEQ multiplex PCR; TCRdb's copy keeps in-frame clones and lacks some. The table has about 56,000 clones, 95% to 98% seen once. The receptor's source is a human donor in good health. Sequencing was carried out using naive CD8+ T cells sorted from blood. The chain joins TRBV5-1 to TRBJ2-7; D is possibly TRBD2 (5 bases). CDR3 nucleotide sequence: TGCGCCAGCAGCCTGCCCGGGAACGAGCAGTACTTC. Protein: CASSLPGNEQYF.